Following are 27 T cell receptor beta chains from one sample sequenced in a study of blood T cell repertoires in COVID-19. Sequencing was performed with immunoSEQ multiplex PCR; in TCRdb, only in-frame clones are kept and a portion is missing. The data hold more than 250,000 clones, with about nine tenths observed a single time. The sequenced sample was PBMCs or T cells enriched from blood (not recorded which). The receptors originated from a woman in her late teens or twenties who had recovered from COVID-19.

The chain employs TRBV18 and TRBJ2-1, with 13 positions matching TRBD2. CDR3 length: 15 residues. The ends lost 3 bases at V and 10 bases at J; junction bases unmatched: 6. Per germline, CDR1 KGHSH and CDR2 LQKENI. CDR3 loop: CASSPGLAGVEEQFF. The CDR3 DNA is TGTGCCAGCTCACCCGGACTAGCGGGAGTCGAGGAGCAGTTCTTC.

V gene TRBV7-8 combines with J gene TRBJ2-3; 11 bases are shared with TRBD2. Trimming took 3 bases from V and 3 from J; bases not matched to a gene: 5. The CDR3 extends over 16 amino acids. In germline, CDR1 is SGHVS, CDR2 FQNEAQ. The CDR3 nucleotides are TGTGCCAGCAGCTTGGTAGCGGGGGGGCAGACAGATACGCAGTATTTT. Protein: CASSLVAGGQTDTQYF.

This chain joins TRBV24-1 and TRBJ2-5; 15 nucleotides align to TRBD2. This CDR3 is 17 amino acids long. The J segment lost 1 base and the V segment lost 6 bases, leaving 5 bases of the junction unmatched. Germline lookup yields CDR1 KGHDR and CDR2 SFDVKD. CDR3 residues: CATSYGTSGRFQETQYF. The CDR3 DNA sequence: TGTGCCACCAGTTACGGGACTAGCGGGAGGTTCCAAGAGACCCAGTACTTC.

This clone was seen a few times. V and J are TRBV18 and TRBJ1-3; unclear D gene. The CDR3 totals 14 residues. Germline lookup yields CDR1 KGHSH and CDR2 LQKENI. Trimming left V 6 bases short and J 11 bases short, with 20 bases between. The CDR3 loop is CASSEAGQRMPIYF. CDR3 coding DNA: TGTGCCAGCTCCGAAGCGGGCCAAAGGATGCCCATATATTTT.

The chain is built from TRBV4-1 and TRBJ1-1, with 8 bases identical to TRBD1. CDR1 and CDR2 from the germline V gene are MGHRA and YSYEKL. V shed 1 base, J shed 1 base, and the junction held 5 bases outside the gene matches. This CDR3 has 16 amino acids. The CDR3 reads CASSQGSGGGNTEAFF. As DNA, the CDR3 is TGCGCCAGCAGCCAAGGGTCAGGGGGCGGGAACACTGAAGCTTTCTTT.

The chain combines TRBV12-5 with TRBJ2-1; TRBD1 agrees at 9 bases. V lost 1 base, J lost 3 bases, and 1 base stayed unmatched. CDR1 is LGHNT, CDR2 FRNRAP, per germline. The CDR3 has 15 residues. In DNA form, the CDR3 reads TGTGCTAGTGGTTTGGGACAGGGGGTCTACAATGAGCAGTTCTTC. This translates into CASGLGQGVYNEQFF.

This clone occurred many times. The rearrangement links TRBV10-3 to TRBJ1-1, with TRBD1 identical over 7 bases. CDR1 is ENHRY, CDR2 SYGVKD, per germline. This CDR3 comprises 15 residues. The junction had 10 bases not matched to a gene; V was cut back by 3 bases and J by 6 bases. The CDR3 loop is CAISDEGLQGSEAFF. The CDR3 coding sequence is TGTGCCATCAGTGACGAGGGGCTACAGGGGTCTGAAGCTTTCTTT.

For the CDR3, the DNA is TGTGCCAGCAGCCCCTTCTCCCAAGAGACCCAGTACTTC. It encodes CASSPFSQETQYF. V is TRBV11-1 and J is TRBJ2-5, with unresolved D. Trimming cost V 5 bases and J 1 base, with 8 bases left between them. There are 13 residues in the CDR3. The germline CDR1 and CDR2 sequences are SGHAT and FQDESV (reference sequence). Looking up the rest from reference TRBV11-1 and TRBJ2-5 gives the full variable domain: EAEVAQSPRYKITEKSQAVAFWCDPISGHATLYWYRQILGQGPELLVQFQDESVVDDSQLPKDRFSAERLKGVDSTLKIQPAELGDSAMYLCASSPFSQETQYFGPGTRLLVL.

This clone was counted a single time. This chain connects TRBV11-2 to TRBJ2-3; a weak D match, TRBD1 (5 bases). CDR3 length: 13 residues. Germline loops: CDR1 SGHAT, CDR2 FQNNGV. V lost 5 bases, J lost 5 bases, and 11 bases lay in between. The CDR3 DNA reads TGTGCCAGCAGCCAGCAGGGTGAAGATACGCAGTATTTT. Amino acid sequence: CASSQQGEDTQYF.

The chain has TRBV19 and TRBJ2-1, with 9 nucleotides matching TRBD2. Germline V gene data show CDR1 as LNHDA and CDR2 as SQIVND (reference sequence). The CDR3 extends over 17 amino acids. The J segment lost 0 bases and the V segment lost 3 bases, leaving 6 bases of the junction unmatched. CDR3 in DNA: TGTGCCAGTAGTATCCGAGCGGGGGGTAGCTCCTACAATGAGCAGTTCTTC. Its protein product is CASSIRAGGSSYNEQFF.

The chain links TRBV19 to TRBJ2-3; 9 nucleotides agree with TRBD1. The junction had 15 bases not matched to a gene; V was cut back by 6 bases and J by 2 bases. The CDR3 is made up of 18 amino acids. Per germline, CDR1 LNHDA and CDR2 SQIVND (reference sequence). The CDR3 loop reads CASRQPNRDRDSTDTQYF. DNA of the CDR3: TGTGCCAGTAGGCAACCCAACCGGGACAGGGATTCCACAGATACGCAGTATTTT.

The chain uses TRBV28 and TRBJ1-6; a possible D gene is TRBD1 (6 bases). The germline V and J ends were trimmed by 3 bases and 8 bases, with 11 bases remaining between them. The germline gives CDR1 MDHEN, CDR2 SYDVKM. This CDR3 contains 14 residues. CDR3 DNA: TGTGCCAGCAGTTTGTACAGGGTCGATTCACCCCTCCACTTT. The encoded protein is CASSLYRVDSPLHF.

J is TRBJ2-3 and V is TRBV7-9; D may be TRBD1 (6 bases). Germline V CDR1 and CDR2: SEHNR, FQNEAQ (reference sequence). The V and J ends lost 4 bases and 0 bases respectively, with 11 bases between them. This CDR3 contains 15 residues. This CDR3 is CASSYDGQSTDTQYF. The DNA for the CDR3 is TGTGCCAGCAGCTACGATGGACAGAGCACAGATACGCAGTATTTT.

V usage is TRBV2 and J usage is TRBJ2-1; D may be TRBD1 (6 bases). CDR3 length: 17 residues. V was trimmed by 6 bases and J by 7 bases, leaving 25 bases between them. Looked up from germline, CDR1 is SNHLY and CDR2 is FYNNEI. CDR3 DNA sequence: TGTGCCAGCAGAGGACAGTTCGGGAACCGGCTACGTAATGAGCAGTTCTTC. The encoded protein is CASRGQFGNRLRNEQFF.

This clone was detected a few times. J is TRBJ2-7 and V is TRBV27; no firm D call. With 4 bases removed from V and 6 bases from J, the gap between germline ends came to 13 bases. There are 13 residues in the CDR3. Germline V gene lookup returns CDR1 MNHEY and CDR2 SMNVEV (reference sequence). The CDR3 region is CASSSSRLGEQYF. CDR3 DNA sequence: TGTGCCAGCAGTTCCAGCAGGCTCGGCGAGCAGTACTTC.

V usage is TRBV7-3 and J usage is TRBJ1-6, with 7 nucleotides matching TRBD1. V lost 8 bases and J lost 4; bases outside the gene matches: 2. This CDR3 spans 13 amino acids. Germline V gene data show CDR1 as SGHTA and CDR2 as FQGTGA. The CDR3 coding sequence is TGTGCCAGCGGGACAGCATATAATTCACCCCTCCACTTT. Its protein product is CASGTAYNSPLHF.

The genes are TRBV10-2 and TRBJ2-3; 8 positions agree with TRBD2. V lost 4 bases and J lost 10; bases outside the gene matches: 25. The CDR3 has 19 residues. CDR1 is WSHSY and CDR2 is SAAADI in the germline V gene. The CDR3 DNA reads TGCGCCAGCAGTGGTCGATATACGGGGCGGGGGGAAAGGGGGACTGCGCAGTATTTT. Protein: CASSGRYTGRGERGTAQYF.

This sequence joins TRBV7-9 and TRBJ1-1; D perhaps matches TRBD1 (5 bases). V lost 5 bases and J lost 7, with 11 bases in between. The germline V gene has CDR1 SEHNR and CDR2 FQNEAQ (reference sequence). This CDR3 contains 12 residues. CDR3 bases: TGTGCCAGCAGCCCAACCGGGGGTGAAGCTTTCTTT. Translated: CASSPTGGEAFF.

This clone turned up a few times. This rearrangement joins TRBV28 to TRBJ1-2; 7 nucleotides agree with TRBD1. V shed 4 bases, J shed 2 bases, and the junction held 10 bases outside the gene matches. CDR3 length: 16 residues. Germline V lookup: CDR1 MDHEN, CDR2 SYDVKM. DNA of the CDR3: TGTGCCAGCAGTTCAGATGGAGGGGGCTTAAACTATGGCTACACCTTC. Its translation is CASSSDGGGLNYGYTF.

This chain joins TRBV7-9 and TRBJ2-7; TRBD2 aligns across 10 bases. Looked up from germline, CDR1 is SEHNR and CDR2 is FQNEAQ (reference sequence). Germline trimming cut 4 bases from V and 2 bases from J; bases unmatched to any gene: 5. CDR3 length equals 15 residues. CDR3 nucleotide sequence: TGTGCCAGCAGCTCCAGGACTAGCGGCACCTACGAGCAGTACTTC. Encoded protein: CASSSRTSGTYEQYF.

J is TRBJ2-7 and V is TRBV11-2; TRBD1 might be the D (5 bases). Germline V CDR1 and CDR2: SGHAT, FQNNGV. V lost 3 bases and J lost 4, with 10 bases in between. CDR3 length: 13 amino acids. As DNA, the CDR3 is TGTGCCAGCAGCTTCACGACAGTATACGAGCAGTACTTC. Translated: CASSFTTVYEQYF.

The gene calls are TRBV19 and TRBJ2-5; D is unresolved. The CDR3 is made up of 13 amino acids. Looked up from germline, CDR1 is LNHDA and CDR2 is SQIVND (reference sequence). The ends were cut back, 3 bases at V and 5 bases at J, with 10 bases in the middle. The CDR3 sequence: CASSINPEETQYF. CDR3 in DNA: TGTGCCAGTAGTATTAACCCTGAGGAGACCCAGTACTTC.

This sequence joins TRBV28 and TRBJ1-5; D is undetermined. Per the germline V gene, CDR1 is MDHEN and CDR2 is SYDVKM. The germline V and J ends were trimmed by 6 bases and 5 bases, with 8 bases remaining between them. The CDR3 runs to 12 residues. The CDR3 here is CASSYPDQPQHF. CDR3 nucleotides: TGTGCCAGCAGCTATCCTGATCAGCCCCAGCATTTT.

The chain carries TRBV2 and TRBJ2-1, with TRBD1 identical over 8 bases. Germline V lookup: CDR1 SNHLY, CDR2 FYNNEI. The J segment lost 2 bases and the V segment lost 0 bases, leaving 9 bases of the junction unmatched. CDR3 size: 18 residues. CDR3 amino acids: CASSEALGKQGAYNEQFF. As DNA, the CDR3 is TGTGCCAGCAGTGAAGCGCTTGGGAAACAGGGGGCCTACAATGAGCAGTTCTTC.

The chain uses TRBV6-5 and TRBJ2-7; TRBD1 matches 9 bases. The CDR3 runs to 16 residues. The trim removed 2 bases at V and 2 bases at J, leaving 7 bases unmatched. The germline V gene encodes CDR1 MNHEY and CDR2 SVGAGI. The CDR3 protein is CASSYGGTGLAYEQYF. The CDR3 nucleotides read TGTGCCAGCAGTTACGGGGGGACAGGGTTAGCCTACGAGCAGTACTTC.

The rearrangement uses TRBV6-1 and TRBJ1-5, with 11 bases that match TRBD1. The CDR3 extends over 18 amino acids. CDR1 MNHNS and CDR2 SASEGT come from the germline V gene. Trimming took 1 base from V and 0 from J; bases not matched to a gene: 5. The CDR3 is CASSEGTGGVGSNQPQHF. CDR3 DNA sequence: TGTGCCAGCAGTGAAGGGACAGGGGGCGTCGGTAGCAATCAGCCCCAGCATTTT.

This clone is a singleton in its sample. V gene TRBV6-5 combines with J gene TRBJ1-2; TRBD1 matches 10 bases. The V gene end was trimmed by 5 bases and the J gene end by 8 bases; junction bases not matched to a gene: 8. CDR1 is MNHEY, CDR2 SVGAGI, per germline. The CDR3 sequence is 14 residues long. The CDR3 region is CASSITSTGGGYTF. The CDR3 DNA is TGTGCCAGCAGTATTACTTCGACAGGGGGCGGCTACACCTTC.